The rows below give T cell receptor beta chains drawn from one sample of a study of cytomegalovirus exposure and HLA in healthy donors. Here immunoSEQ multiplex PCR was the method, and the copy in TCRdb shows in-frame clones only, minus some. The data show about 130,000 clones, roughly three fifths seen once. Sequencing was done on a sample of PBMCs. Receptor source: a woman aged 35 to 49 in good health and CMV-seronegative. CDR3s include the opening cysteine and the closing phenylalanine or tryptophan. Fields, in order: V gene, D gene, J gene, clone size, CDR3 DNA, CDR3 protein. The D gene is left open where the match is weak. The listing skips clone size in some rows; elsewhere it reads once, few, many or a size class.

>TRBV5-4|TRBD1|TRBJ1-2|few
TGTGCCAGCACCGCAGACAGGGGAAGGTATGGCTACACCTTC
CASTADRGRYGYTF
>TRBV9|TRBD2|TRBJ2-3|.
TGTGCCAGCAGCGTCTCCGGGACTACCAGAGATACGCAGTATTTT
CASSVSGTTRDTQYF
>TRBV2|.|TRBJ2-1|few
TGTGCCAGCAGTTTCTCCGGACATCCCGTAGAGCAGTTCTTC
CASSFSGHPVEQFF
>TRBV9|TRBD1|TRBJ2-7|.
TGTGCCAGCAGCATCGACAGGGGAGGCTACGAGCAGTACTTC
CASSIDRGGYEQYF
>TRBV2|.|TRBJ2-7|.
TGTGCCAGCAGTGAGTCCCAGAGGATGGACGAGCAGTACTTC
CASSESQRMDEQYF
>TRBV10-1|.|TRBJ1-6|.
TGCGCCAGCAGTCAAAGCCCAAGTTCACCCCTCCACTTT
CASSQSPSSPLHF
>TRBV5-4|.|TRBJ2-1|few
TGTGCCAGCAGCACGGGACAAACGAGCTCCTACAATGAGCAGTTCTTC
CASSTGQTSSYNEQFF
>TRBV28|TRBD2|TRBJ2-3|once
TGTGCCAGCAGTTTTTTCGGGGGGGACACAGATACGCAGTATTTT
CASSFFGGDTDTQYF
>TRBV15|.|TRBJ1-2|once
TGTGCCACCAGCAGAGATAACTTACGGGTGGGTGGCTACACCTTC
CATSRDNLRVGGYTF
>TRBV5-1|.|TRBJ2-7|.
TGCGCCAGCAGCGAGGCTTTGCTTTCAGGGGCGGAGGAGCAGTACTTC
CASSEALLSGAEEQYF
>TRBV23-1|TRBD2|TRBJ2-5|.
TGCGCCAGCAGTCAATGGGGAAGGACTAGCGCTGTGGAGACCCAGTACTTC
CASSQWGRTSAVETQYF
>TRBV7-2|.|TRBJ2-3|.
TGTGCCAGCAGCCTTGGTAGCGCCCCCATGGGCGATACGCAGTATTTT
CASSLGSAPMGDTQYF
>TRBV18|TRBD1|TRBJ1-4|few
TGTGCCAGCTCACCGTCCCGGGACAGGGTGGCCGAAAAACTGTTTTTT
CASSPSRDRVAEKLFF
>TRBV11-2|TRBD1|TRBJ1-1|.
TGTGCCAGCTCCGCCGGGACAGAGAACACTGAAGCTTTCTTT
CASSAGTENTEAFF
>TRBV2|TRBD1|TRBJ2-7|.
TGTGCCAGCAGTGTGGACAGGATCTACGAGCAGTACTTC
CASSVDRIYEQYF
>TRBV7-8|TRBD2|TRBJ2-1|once
TGTGCCAGCAGTACAGCAGCGGGGCGCGTCAACAATGAGCAGTTCTTC
CASSTAAGRVNNEQFF
>TRBV6-5|TRBD1|TRBJ2-7|.
TGTGCCAGCAGTCCGGACAGGGAAATCTACGAGCAGTACTTC
CASSPDREIYEQYF
>TRBV4-1|.|TRBJ2-2|few
TGCGCCAGCAGTCCCGGAGTCACCGGGGAGCTGTTTTTT
CASSPGVTGELFF
>TRBV7-9|TRBD1|TRBJ1-5|few
TGTGCCAGCAGCTCTACAGGGGGCAATCAGCCCCAGCATTTT
CASSSTGGNQPQHF
>TRBV4-1|TRBD2|TRBJ2-5|.
TGCGCCAGCAGCCAAGATATCATGGGGGGGCAAGAGACCCAGTACTTC
CASSQDIMGGQETQYF
>TRBV6-1|.|TRBJ2-2|once
TGTGCCAGCAGAGGGACATCGAACACCGGGGAGCTGTTTTTT
CASRGTSNTGELFF
>TRBV4-1|.|TRBJ1-2|.
TGCGCCAGCAGCCCCGGGGGGGGCAGGGGATATATATACTACACCTTC
CASSPGGGRGYIYYTF
>TRBV2|.|TRBJ1-4|.
TGTGCCAGCAGACTAGGGGGGGGCGCGGCTAATGAAAAACTGTTTTTT
CASRLGGGAANEKLFF
>TRBV11-2|.|TRBJ1-4|.
TGTGCCAGCAGCCAGGAGGCGAATGAAAAACTGTTTTTT
CASSQEANEKLFF
>TRBV30|TRBD1|TRBJ1-4|few
TGTGCCTGGAGTGTGGGGACAGGCTCCTTTGAAAAACTGTTTTTT
CAWSVGTGSFEKLFF
>TRBV30|.|TRBJ1-2|.
TGTGCCTGGGAGGAGGGGAGCCGGGGCTACACCTTC
CAWEEGSRGYTF
>TRBV30|.|TRBJ1-3|.
TGTGCCTGGAGTCTACTTGCCTCTGGAAACACCATATATTTT
CAWSLLASGNTIYF
>TRBV4-2|.|TRBJ1-2|.
TGTGCCAGCAGGCGAGAGGCAGGGTTTAACTATGGCTACACCTTC
CASRREAGFNYGYTF
>TRBV10-3|.|TRBJ2-2|.
TGTGCCATCAGTGATGAGGGGTCCGGGAGCGGGGAGCTGTTTTTT
CAISDEGSGSGELFF
>TRBV5-4|TRBD1|TRBJ2-6|.
TGTGCCAGCAGCTCGCAACAGGGGATACCCGGGGCCAACGTCCTGACTTTC
CASSSQQGIPGANVLTF
>TRBV7-3|.|TRBJ1-1|.
TGTGCCAGCAGCTTAATGGGGGGTACTGAAGCTTTCTTT
CASSLMGGTEAFF
>TRBV7-3|TRBD1|TRBJ2-3|.
TGTGCCAGCAGCTCCCCACCCGGACAGGGCACAGATACGCAGTATTTT
CASSSPPGQGTDTQYF
>TRBV7-2|TRBD2|TRBJ2-3|.
TGTGCCAGCGTCAAAGGTCGGGGGGTACTCACAGATACGCAGTATTTT
CASVKGRGVLTDTQYF
>TRBV4-2|TRBD1|TRBJ1-2|.
TGTGCCAGCAGCCAAGACGAGACAGGGGGCAGCTATGGCTACACCTTC
CASSQDETGGSYGYTF
>TRBV5-1|.|TRBJ1-1|once
TGCGCCAGCAGCTTCCGGACAAACACTGAAGCTTTCTTT
CASSFRTNTEAFF
>TRBV4-3|.|TRBJ2-3|.
TGCGCCAGCAGCCAAGCTTGGGGCCCTGAAACAGATACGCAGTATTTT
CASSQAWGPETDTQYF
>TRBV5-6|.|TRBJ2-3|.
TGTGCCAGCAGCTTTAGGACAGGCACAGATACGCAGTATTTT
CASSFRTGTDTQYF
>TRBV4-3|.|TRBJ1-1|.
TGCGCCAGCAGCTTACAGCTGAACACTGAAGCTTTCTTT
CASSLQLNTEAFF
>TRBV30|.|TRBJ1-2|.
TGTGCCTGGAGTATCCGAAGGGGAGGAGGCTACACCTTC
CAWSIRRGGGYTF
>TRBV20-1|.|TRBJ2-1|.
TGCAGTGTCGGTAATGAGCAGTTCTTC
CSVGNEQFF
>TRBV30|.|TRBJ1-3|few
TGTGCCTGGAGTGAGGGGTTGCTGTACTCTGGAAACACCATATATTTT
CAWSEGLLYSGNTIYF
>TRBV27|.|TRBJ2-7|.
TGTGCCAGCAGTTTATCGAGAGGCTACGAGCAGTACTTC
CASSLSRGYEQYF
>TRBV28|TRBD1|TRBJ1-3|.
TGTGCCAGCAGTTTGGCGACAGGGCGTAACACCATATATTTT
CASSLATGRNTIYF
>TRBV7-8|.|TRBJ2-7|.
TGTGCCAGCAGCTTGGTGGGGCAGTTATCGAGCTCCTACGAGCAGTACTTC
CASSLVGQLSSSYEQYF
>TRBV19|TRBD1|TRBJ2-7|.
TGTGCCAGCACGGGACAGGGCCTCTACGAGCAGTACTTC
CASTGQGLYEQYF
>TRBV19|.|TRBJ2-2|.
TGTGCCAGTATGGTAGGGGCAGTGAACACCGGGGAGCTGTTTTTT
CASMVGAVNTGELFF
>TRBV7-9|TRBD2|TRBJ2-1|.
TGTGCCAGCAGCTTAGGACTAGCGGGCAATGAGCAGTTCTTC
CASSLGLAGNEQFF
>TRBV5-1|TRBD1|TRBJ1-4|.
TGCGCCAGCAGCCACGGACAGGGGTGGGAAAAACTGTTTTTT
CASSHGQGWEKLFF
>TRBV13|.|TRBJ1-5|few
TGTGCCAGCAGTGAGAGGAGGCTGATAGATAGCAATCAGCCCCAGCATTTT
CASSERRLIDSNQPQHF
>TRBV9|TRBD2|TRBJ2-2|.
TGTGCCAGCGGAAGAAGCGGGGGGTCCACCGGGGAGCTGTTTTTT
CASGRSGGSTGELFF
>TRBV7-2|TRBD2|TRBJ2-3|.
TGTGCCAGCAGCTTAAGGGCTAGCGGGGTCACAGATACGCAGTATTTT
CASSLRASGVTDTQYF
>TRBV18|.|TRBJ1-4|.
TGTGCCAGCTCGGAGGGGAGTAGTAATGAAAAACTGTTTTTT
CASSEGSSNEKLFF
>TRBV30|.|TRBJ2-2|once
TGTGCCTGGAGTGTAGGGGTACGTGCGCACACCGGGGAGCTGTTTTTT
CAWSVGVRAHTGELFF
>TRBV5-1|.|TRBJ2-2|.
TGCGCCAGCAGCCCCCTGGACTGGGCTGACTGGGAGCTGTTTTTT
CASSPLDWADWELFF
>TRBV5-1|TRBD1|TRBJ1-1|once
TGCGCCAGCAGCCTACAGGGGGCCCCTGACACGACTGAAGCTTTCTTT
CASSLQGAPDTTEAFF